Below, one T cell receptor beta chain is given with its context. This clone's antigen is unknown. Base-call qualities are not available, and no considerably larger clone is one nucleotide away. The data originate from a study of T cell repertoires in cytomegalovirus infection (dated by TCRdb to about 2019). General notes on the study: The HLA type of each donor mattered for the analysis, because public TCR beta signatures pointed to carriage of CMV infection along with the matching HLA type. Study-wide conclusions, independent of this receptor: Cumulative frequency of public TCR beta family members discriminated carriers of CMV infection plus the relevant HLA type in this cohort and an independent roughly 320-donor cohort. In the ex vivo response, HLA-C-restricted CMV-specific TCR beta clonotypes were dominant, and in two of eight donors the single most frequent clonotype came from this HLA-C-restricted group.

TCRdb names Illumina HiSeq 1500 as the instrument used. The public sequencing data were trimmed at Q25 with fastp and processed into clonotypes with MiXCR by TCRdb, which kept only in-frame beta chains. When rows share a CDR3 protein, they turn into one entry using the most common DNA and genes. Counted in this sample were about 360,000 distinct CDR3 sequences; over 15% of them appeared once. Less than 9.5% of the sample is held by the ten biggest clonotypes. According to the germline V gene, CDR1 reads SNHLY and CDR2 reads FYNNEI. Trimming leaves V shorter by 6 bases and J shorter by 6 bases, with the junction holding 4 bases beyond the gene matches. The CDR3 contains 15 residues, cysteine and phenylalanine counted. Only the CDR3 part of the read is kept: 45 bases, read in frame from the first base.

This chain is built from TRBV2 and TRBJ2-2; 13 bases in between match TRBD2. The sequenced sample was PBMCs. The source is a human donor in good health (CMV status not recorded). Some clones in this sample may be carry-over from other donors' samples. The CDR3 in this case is CASSAGLAGSGELFF. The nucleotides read TGTGCCAGCAGCGCGGGACTAGCGGGGTCCGGGGAGCTGTTTTTT.